The TCR beta chain described here comes from a study of neurological immune-mediated disorders. TCRdb reanalysed the 5' RACE reads using MiXCR and keeps one entry per CDR3 protein. The sample yields 44,000 or so distinct CDR3 sequences, about 6% seen once. Germline V gives CDR1 SEHNR, CDR2 FQNEAQ (reference sequence). There are 18 residues in the CDR3. After removal of 5 bases from V and 0 bases from J, the junction contained 15 bases not matched to a gene. At least ten counts were recorded for this clonotype. The chain combines TRBV7-9 with TRBJ2-7; TRBD1 agrees at 8 bases. The origin of this receptor is a woman in her forties in good health. The sample taken for sequencing was CD4+ T cells from blood. CDR3 region: CASSTSPQGGRDSYEQYF. The CDR3 DNA sequence: TGTGCCAGCAGCACCAGCCCACAGGGGGGTAGGGACTCCTACGAGCAGTACTTC. The whole variable domain, filled in from reference TRBV7-9 and TRBJ2-7, reads DTGVSQNPRHKITKRGQNVTFRCDPISEHNRLYWYRQTLGQGPEFLTYFQNEAQLEKSRLLSDRFSAERPKGSFSTLEIQRTEQGDSAMYLCASSTSPQGGRDSYEQYFGPGTRLTVT.